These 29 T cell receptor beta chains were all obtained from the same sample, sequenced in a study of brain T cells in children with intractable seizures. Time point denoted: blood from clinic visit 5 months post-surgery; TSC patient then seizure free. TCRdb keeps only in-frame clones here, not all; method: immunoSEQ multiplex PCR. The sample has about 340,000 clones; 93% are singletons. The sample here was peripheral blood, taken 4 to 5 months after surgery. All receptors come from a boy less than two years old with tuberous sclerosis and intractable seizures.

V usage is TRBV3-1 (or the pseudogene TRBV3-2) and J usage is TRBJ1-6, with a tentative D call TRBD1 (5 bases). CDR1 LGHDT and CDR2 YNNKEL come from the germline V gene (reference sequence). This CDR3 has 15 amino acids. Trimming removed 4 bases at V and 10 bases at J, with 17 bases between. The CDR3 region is CASSLRVGLGSPLHF. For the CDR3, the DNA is TGTGCCAGCAGCCTTCGTGTGGGGCTGGGGTCACCCCTCCACTTT.

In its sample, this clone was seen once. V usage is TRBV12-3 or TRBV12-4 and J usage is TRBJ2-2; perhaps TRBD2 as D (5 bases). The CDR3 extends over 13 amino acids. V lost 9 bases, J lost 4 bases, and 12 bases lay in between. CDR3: CASMDLATGELFF. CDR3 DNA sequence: TGTGCCAGTATGGACCTAGCCACCGGGGAGCTGTTTTTT.

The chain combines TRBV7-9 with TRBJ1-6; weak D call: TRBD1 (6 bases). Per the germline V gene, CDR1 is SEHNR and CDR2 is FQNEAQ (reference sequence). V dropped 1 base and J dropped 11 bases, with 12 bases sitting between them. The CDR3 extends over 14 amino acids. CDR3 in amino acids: CASSLGQGYPPLHF. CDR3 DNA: TGTGCCAGCAGCTTAGGGCAGGGGTATCCACCCCTCCACTTT.

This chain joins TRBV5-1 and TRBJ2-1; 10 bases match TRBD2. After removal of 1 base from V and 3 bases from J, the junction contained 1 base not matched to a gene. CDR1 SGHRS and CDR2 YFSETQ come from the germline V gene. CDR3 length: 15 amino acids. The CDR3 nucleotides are TGCGCCAGCAGCTTGTCTAGCGGGAGCTACAATGAGCAGTTCTTC. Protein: CASSLSSGSYNEQFF.

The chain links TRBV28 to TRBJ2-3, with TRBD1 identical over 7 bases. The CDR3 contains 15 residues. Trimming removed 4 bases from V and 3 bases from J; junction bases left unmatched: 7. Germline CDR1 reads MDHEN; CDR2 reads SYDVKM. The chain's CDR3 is CASSSRGQGTDTQYF. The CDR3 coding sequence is TGTGCCAGCAGTTCTAGGGGGCAGGGAACAGATACGCAGTATTTT.

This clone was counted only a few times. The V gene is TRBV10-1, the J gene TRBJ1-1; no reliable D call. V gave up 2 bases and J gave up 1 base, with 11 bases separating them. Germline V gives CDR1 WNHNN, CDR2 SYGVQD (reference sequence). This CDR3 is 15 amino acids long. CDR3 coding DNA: TGCGCCAGCAGTGAGAATGCGCTTAGGAACACTGAAGCTTTCTTT. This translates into CASSENALRNTEAFF.

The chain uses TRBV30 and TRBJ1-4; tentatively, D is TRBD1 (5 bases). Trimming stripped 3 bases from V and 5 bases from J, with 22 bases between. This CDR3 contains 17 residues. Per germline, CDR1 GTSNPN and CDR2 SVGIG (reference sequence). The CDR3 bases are TGTGCCTGGAGGGCGAGGGCAGGTCGCCGGGGGAATGAAAAACTGTTTTTT. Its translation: CAWRARAGRRGNEKLFF.

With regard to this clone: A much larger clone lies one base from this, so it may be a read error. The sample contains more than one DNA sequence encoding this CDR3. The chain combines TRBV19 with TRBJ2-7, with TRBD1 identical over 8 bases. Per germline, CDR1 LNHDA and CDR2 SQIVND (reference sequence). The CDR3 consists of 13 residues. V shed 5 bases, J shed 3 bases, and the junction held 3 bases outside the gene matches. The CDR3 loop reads CASSGTGYYEQYF. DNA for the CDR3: TGTGCCAGTAGTGGGACAGGCTACTACGAGCAGTACTTC.

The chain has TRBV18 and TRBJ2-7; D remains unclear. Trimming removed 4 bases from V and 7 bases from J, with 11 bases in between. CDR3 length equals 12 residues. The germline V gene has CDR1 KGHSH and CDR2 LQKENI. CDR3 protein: CASSLFSREQYF. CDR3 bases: TGTGCCAGCTCACTTTTCTCGAGGGAGCAGTACTTC.

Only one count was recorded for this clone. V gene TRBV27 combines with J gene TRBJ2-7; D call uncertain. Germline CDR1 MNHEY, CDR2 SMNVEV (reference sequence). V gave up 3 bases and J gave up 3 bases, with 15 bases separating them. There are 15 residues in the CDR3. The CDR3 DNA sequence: TGTGCCAGCAGTTTGGGCCCCACTCCACTCTACGAGCAGTACTTC. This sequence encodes CASSLGPTPLYEQYF.

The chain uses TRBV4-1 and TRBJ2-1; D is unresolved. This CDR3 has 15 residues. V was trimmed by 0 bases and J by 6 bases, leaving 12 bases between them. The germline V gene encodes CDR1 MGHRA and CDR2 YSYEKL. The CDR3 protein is CASSQERGLRNEQFF. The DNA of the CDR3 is TGCGCCAGCAGCCAAGAGCGAGGCTTACGCAATGAGCAGTTCTTC.

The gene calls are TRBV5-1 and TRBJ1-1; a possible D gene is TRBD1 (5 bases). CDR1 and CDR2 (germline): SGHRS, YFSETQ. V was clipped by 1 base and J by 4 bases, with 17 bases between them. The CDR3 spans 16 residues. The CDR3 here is CASSLRDGRVITEAFF. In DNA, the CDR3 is TGCGCCAGCAGCTTGAGGGACGGTCGGGTAATCACTGAAGCTTTCTTT.

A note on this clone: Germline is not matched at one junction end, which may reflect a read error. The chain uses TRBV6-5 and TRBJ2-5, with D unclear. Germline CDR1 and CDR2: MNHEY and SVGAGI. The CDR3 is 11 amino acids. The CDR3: CASGYVETQYF. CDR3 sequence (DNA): TGTGCCAGCGGTTACGTAGAGACCCAGTACTTC.

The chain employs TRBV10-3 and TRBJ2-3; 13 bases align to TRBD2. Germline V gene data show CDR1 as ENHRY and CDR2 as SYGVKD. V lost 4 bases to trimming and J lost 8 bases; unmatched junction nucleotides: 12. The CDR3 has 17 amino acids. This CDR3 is CAISAGTSGVRGGTQYF. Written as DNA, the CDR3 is TGTGCCATCAGTGCCGGGACTAGCGGGGTCCGGGGCGGTACGCAGTATTTT.

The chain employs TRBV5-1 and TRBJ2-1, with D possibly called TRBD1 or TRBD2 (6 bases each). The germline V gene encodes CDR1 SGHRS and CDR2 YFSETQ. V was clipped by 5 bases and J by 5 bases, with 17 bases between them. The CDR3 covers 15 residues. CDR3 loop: CASSMRLGGDNEQFF. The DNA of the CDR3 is TGCGCCAGCAGTATGCGTCTGGGGGGCGACAATGAGCAGTTCTTC.

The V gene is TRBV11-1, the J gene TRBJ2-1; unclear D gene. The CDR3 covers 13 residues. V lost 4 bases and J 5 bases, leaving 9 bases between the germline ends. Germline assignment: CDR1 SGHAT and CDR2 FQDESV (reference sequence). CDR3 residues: CASSSEYHNEQFF. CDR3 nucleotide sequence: TGTGCCAGCAGCTCGGAGTACCACAATGAGCAGTTCTTC.

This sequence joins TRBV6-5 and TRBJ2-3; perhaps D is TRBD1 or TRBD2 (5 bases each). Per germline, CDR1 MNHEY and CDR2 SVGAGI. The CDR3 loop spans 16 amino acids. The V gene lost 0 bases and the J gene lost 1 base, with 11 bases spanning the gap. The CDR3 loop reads CASSYSPGTGTDTQYF. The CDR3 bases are TGTGCCAGCAGTTACTCCCCAGGGACCGGCACAGATACGCAGTATTTT.

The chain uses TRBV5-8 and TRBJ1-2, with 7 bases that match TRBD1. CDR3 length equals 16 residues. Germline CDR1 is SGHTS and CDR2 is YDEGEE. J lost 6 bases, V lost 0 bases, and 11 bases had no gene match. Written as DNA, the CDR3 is TGTGCCAGCAGCTTGGGACAGGGAGGGAGCTGGAATGGCTACACCTTC. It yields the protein CASSLGQGGSWNGYTF.

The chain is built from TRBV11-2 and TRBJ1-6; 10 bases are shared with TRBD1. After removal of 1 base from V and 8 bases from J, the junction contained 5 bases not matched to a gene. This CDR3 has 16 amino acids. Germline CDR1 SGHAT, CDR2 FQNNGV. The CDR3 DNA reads TGTGCCAGCAGCTTAGGTCCGGGACAGGGGCATTCACCCCTCCACTTT. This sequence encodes CASSLGPGQGHSPLHF.

The DNA for the CDR3 is TGTGCCAGCAGCCCGACAGGTTTCGAAGGACTAGCGGGCTACTACAATGAGCAGTTCTTC. Residues: CASSPTGFEGLAGYYNEQFF. The J gene is TRBJ2-1, the V gene TRBV4-2, with 11 bases matching TRBD2. There are 20 residues in the CDR3. V lost 4 bases, J lost 3 bases, and 17 bases stayed unmatched. The germline CDR1 and CDR2 sequences are LGHNA and YNFKEQ.

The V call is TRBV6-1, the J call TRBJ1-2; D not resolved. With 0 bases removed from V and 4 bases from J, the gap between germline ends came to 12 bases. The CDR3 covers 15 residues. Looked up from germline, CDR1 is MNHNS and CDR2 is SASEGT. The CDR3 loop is CASSEARVGLYGYTF. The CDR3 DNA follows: TGTGCCAGCAGTGAAGCGCGGGTAGGGCTCTATGGCTACACCTTC.

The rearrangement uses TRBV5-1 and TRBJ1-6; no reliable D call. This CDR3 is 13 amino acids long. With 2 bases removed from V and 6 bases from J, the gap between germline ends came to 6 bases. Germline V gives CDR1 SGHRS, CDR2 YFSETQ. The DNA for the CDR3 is TGCGCCAGCAGCTTAATGGGTAATTCACCCCTCCACTTT. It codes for CASSLMGNSPLHF.

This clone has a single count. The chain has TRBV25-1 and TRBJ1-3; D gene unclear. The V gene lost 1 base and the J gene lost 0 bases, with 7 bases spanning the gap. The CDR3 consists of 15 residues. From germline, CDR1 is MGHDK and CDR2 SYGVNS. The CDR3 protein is CASSEFADSGNTIYF. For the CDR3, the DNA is TGTGCCAGCAGTGAATTTGCGGACTCTGGAAACACCATATATTTT.

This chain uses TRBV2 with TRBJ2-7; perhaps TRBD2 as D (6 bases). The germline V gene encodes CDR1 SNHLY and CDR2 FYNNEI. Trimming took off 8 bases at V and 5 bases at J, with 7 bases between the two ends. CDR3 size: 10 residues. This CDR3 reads CASGGNEQYF. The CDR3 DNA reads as TGTGCCAGCGGGGGGAACGAGCAGTACTTC. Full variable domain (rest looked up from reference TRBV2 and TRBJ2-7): EPEVTQTPSHQVTQMGQEVILRCVPISNHLYFYWYRQILGQKVEFLVSFYNNEISEKSEIFDDQFSVERPDGSNFTLKIRSTKLEDSAMYFCASGGNEQYFGPGTRLTVT.

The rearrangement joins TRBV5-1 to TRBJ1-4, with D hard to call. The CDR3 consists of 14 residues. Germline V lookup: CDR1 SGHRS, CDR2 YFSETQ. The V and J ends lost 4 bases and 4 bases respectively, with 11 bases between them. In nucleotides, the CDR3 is TGCGCCAGCAGCCCCTCGCGCTTTAATGAAAAACTGTTTTTT. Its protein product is CASSPSRFNEKLFF.

The CDR3 nucleotides are TGCAGTGCTAGTCCTACGGGACAGGGGGCGCGGGAGCAGTACTTC. Translated: CSASPTGQGAREQYF. V is TRBV20-1 and J is TRBJ2-7; 12 nucleotides line up with TRBD1. V lost 3 bases and J lost 7; bases outside the gene matches: 10. Per the germline V gene, CDR1 is DFQATT and CDR2 is SNEGSKA (reference sequence). The CDR3 spans 15 residues.

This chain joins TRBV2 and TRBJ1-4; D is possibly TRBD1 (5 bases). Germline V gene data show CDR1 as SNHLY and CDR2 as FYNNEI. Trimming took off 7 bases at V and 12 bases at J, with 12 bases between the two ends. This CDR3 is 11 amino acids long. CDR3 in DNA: TGTGCCAGCACTGACAGCTCCGAACTGTTTTTT. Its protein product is CASTDSSELFF.

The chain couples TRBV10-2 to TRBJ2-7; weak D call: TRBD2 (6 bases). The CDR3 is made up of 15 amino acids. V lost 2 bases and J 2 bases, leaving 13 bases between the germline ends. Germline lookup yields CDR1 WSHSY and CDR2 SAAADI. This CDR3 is CASSEELAAPYEQYF. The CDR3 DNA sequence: TGCGCCAGCAGTGAGGAACTAGCCGCCCCCTACGAGCAGTACTTC.

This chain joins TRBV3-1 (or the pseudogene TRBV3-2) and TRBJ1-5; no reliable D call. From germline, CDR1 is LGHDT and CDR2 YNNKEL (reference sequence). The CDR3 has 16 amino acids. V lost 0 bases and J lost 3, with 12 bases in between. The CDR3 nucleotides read TGTGCCAGCAGCCAAGAGTCGGGGTATGACAATCAGCCCCAGCATTTT. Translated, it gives CASSQESGYDNQPQHF.